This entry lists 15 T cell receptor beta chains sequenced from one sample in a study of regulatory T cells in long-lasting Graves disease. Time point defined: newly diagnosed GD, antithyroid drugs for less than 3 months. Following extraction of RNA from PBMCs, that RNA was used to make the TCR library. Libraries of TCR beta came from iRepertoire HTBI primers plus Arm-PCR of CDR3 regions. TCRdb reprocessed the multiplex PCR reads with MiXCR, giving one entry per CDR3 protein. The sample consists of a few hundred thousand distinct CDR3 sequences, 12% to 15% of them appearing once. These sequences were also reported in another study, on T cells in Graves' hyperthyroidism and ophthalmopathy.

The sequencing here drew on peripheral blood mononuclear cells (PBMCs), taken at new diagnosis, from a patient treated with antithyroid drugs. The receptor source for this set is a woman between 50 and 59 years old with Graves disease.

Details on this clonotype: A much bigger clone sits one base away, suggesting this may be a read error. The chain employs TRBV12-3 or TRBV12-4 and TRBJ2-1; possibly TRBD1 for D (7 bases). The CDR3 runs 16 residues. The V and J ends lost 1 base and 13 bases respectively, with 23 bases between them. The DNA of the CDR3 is TGTGCCAGCAGTTTAGGGGAGTCAGGGGGAGGAGAGACCCAGTTCTTC. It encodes CASSLGESGGGETQFF.

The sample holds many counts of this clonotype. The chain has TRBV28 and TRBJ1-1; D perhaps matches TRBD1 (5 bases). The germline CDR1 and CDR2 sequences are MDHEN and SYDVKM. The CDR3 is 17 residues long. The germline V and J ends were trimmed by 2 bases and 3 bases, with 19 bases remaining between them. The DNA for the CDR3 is TGTGCCAGCAGTTTAAGGTTGGGGCGTGTCGGGGACACTGAAGCTTTCTTT. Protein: CASSLRLGRVGDTEAFF.

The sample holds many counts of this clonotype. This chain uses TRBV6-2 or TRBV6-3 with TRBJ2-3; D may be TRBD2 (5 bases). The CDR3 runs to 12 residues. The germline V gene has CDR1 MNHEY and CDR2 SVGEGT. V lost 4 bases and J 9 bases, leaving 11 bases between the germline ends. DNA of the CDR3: TGTGCCAGCAGTTTCTACACGGGGACGCAGTATTTT. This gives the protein CASSFYTGTQYF.

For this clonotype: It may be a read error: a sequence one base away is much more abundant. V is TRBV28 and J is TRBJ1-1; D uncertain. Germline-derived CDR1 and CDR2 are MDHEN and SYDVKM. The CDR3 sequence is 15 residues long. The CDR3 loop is CASGPGGSLNTEALF. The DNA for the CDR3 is TGTGCCAGCGGTCCTGGCGGAAGTCTTAACACTGAAGCTCTCTTT.

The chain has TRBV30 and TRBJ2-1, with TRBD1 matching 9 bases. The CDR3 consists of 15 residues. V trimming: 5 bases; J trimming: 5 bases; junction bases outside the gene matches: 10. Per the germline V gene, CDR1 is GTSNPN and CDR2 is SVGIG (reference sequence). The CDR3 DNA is TGTGCCTGGGGGAGGGACAGGGTAGGAAACAATGAGCAGTTCTTC. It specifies CAWGRDRVGNNEQFF.

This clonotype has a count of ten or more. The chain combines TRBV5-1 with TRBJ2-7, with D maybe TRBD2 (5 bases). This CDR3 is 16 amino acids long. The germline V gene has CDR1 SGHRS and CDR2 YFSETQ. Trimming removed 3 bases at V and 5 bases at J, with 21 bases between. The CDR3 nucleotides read TGCGCCAGCAGCTCCTACCAAGCGGACCTGGGGAACGAGCAGTACTTC. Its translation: CASSSYQADLGNEQYF.

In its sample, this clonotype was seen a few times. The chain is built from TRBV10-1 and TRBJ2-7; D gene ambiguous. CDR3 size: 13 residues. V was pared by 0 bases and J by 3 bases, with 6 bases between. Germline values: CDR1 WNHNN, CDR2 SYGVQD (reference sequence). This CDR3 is CASSESTFYEQYF. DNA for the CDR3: TGCGCCAGCAGTGAGTCTACTTTCTACGAGCAGTACTTC.

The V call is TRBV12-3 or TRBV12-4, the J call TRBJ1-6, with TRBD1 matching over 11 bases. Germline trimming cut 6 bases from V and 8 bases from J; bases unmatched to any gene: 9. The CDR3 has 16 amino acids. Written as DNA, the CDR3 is TGTGCCAGCAGCCGGGGACAGGGGGGTTTTGATTCACCCCTCCACTTT. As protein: CASSRGQGGFDSPLHF.

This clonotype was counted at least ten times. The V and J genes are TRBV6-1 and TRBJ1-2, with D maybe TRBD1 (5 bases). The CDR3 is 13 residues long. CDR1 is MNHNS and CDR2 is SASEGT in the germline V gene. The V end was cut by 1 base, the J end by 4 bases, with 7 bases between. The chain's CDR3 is CASSEGTLYGYTF. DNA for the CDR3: TGTGCCAGCAGTGAAGGGACACTCTATGGCTACACCTTC.

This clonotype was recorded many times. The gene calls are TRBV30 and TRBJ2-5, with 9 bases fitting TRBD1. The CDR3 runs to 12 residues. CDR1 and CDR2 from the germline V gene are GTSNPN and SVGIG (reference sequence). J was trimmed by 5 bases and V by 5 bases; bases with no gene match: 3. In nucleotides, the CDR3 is TGTGCCTGGGACAGGGGGAGCGAGACCCAGTACTTC. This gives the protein CAWDRGSETQYF.

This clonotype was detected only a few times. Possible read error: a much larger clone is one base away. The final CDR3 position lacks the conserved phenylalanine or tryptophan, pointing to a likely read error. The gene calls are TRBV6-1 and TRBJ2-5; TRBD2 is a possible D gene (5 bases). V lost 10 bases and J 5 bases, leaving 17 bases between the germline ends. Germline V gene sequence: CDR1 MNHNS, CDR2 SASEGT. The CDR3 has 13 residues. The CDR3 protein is CATRQSSGETQYS. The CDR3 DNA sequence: TGTGCCACCCGCCAATCTTCGGGGGAGACCCAGTACTCC.

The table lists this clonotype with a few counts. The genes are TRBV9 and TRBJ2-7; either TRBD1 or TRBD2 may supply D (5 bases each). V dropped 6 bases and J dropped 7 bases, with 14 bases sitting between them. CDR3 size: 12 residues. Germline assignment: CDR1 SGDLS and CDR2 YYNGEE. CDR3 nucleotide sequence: TGTGCCAGCAACACGGGGTGGGGGGAGCAGTACTTC. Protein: CASNTGWGEQYF.

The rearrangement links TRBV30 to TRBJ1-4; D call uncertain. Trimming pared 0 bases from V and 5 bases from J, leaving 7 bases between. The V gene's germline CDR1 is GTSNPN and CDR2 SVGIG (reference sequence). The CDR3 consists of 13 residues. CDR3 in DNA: TGTGCCTGGAGTGTAGGAGGGAATGAAAAACTGTTTTTT. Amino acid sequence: CAWSVGGNEKLFF.

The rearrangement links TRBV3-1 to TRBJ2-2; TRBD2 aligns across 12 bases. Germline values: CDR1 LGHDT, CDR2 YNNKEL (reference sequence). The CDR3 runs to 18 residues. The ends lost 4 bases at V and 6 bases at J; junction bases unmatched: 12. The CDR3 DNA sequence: TGTGCCAGCAGCCGAGATTGGCTAGCGGGAGGGCCCGCCGGGGAGCTGTTTTTT. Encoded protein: CASSRDWLAGGPAGELFF.

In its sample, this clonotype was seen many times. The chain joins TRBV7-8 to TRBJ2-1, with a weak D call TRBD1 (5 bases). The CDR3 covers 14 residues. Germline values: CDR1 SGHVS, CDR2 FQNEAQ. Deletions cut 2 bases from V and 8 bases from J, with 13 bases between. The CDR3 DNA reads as TGTGCCAGCAGCTTACTCTTGACAGACCATGAGCAGTTCTTC. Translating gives CASSLLLTDHEQFF.